A single T cell receptor (beta chain) is shown here with its context. The assay was immunoSEQ multiplex PCR, and TCRdb's table has in-frame clones only and misses some. The repertoire has approximately 60,000 clones, 94% of them found once; the top ten carry about 3%. With 2 bases clipped from V and 5 bases from J, the junction kept 5 bases outside the gene matches. CDR3 length: 17 amino acids. Germline values: CDR1 MNHEY, CDR2 SMNVEV (reference sequence). This entry comes from a study of T cell changes during pregnancy in multiple sclerosis. The source material was CD8+ T cells from peripheral blood mononuclear cells, sampled in the third trimester of pregnancy. This TCR was sampled from a female donor with multiple sclerosis, enrolled in a pregnancy study. The chain employs TRBV27 and TRBJ2-5, with TRBD2 matching over 16 bases. DNA of the CDR3: TGTGCCAGCAGTTTAGGGACTAGCGGGAGGGCCTCGGAGACCCAGTACTTC. It translates to CASSLGTSGRASETQYF.